A selection of T cell receptor beta chains follows, all from one sample in a study of neurological immune-mediated disorders. TCRdb reprocessed the 5' RACE reads via MiXCR and lists one record per CDR3 protein. The sample carries tens of thousands of distinct CDR3 sequences, just under 4% recorded once. What was sequenced was CD4+ T cells from blood. These TCRs come from a middle-aged woman with multiple sclerosis. Both conserved end residues are part of each CDR3. D genes are given only for firm matches. Rows give clone size only sometimes, using once, few, many, or a class for an expanded clone.

j_gene: TRBJ1-1
d_gene: NA
abundance: many
v_gene: TRBV14
CDR3aa: CASRGYGIGAEAFF
CDR3nt: TGTGCCAGCCGCGGTTATGGGATTGGAGCTGAAGCTTTCTTT

j_gene: TRBJ1-2
d_gene: NA
abundance: many
v_gene: TRBV3-1
CDR3aa: CASRETSRTTEDYGYTF
CDR3nt: TGTGCCAGCAGAGAAACCTCCCGAACGACAGAAGACTATGGCTACACCTTC

j_gene: TRBJ2-2
d_gene: TRBD1
abundance: many
v_gene: TRBV15
CDR3aa: CATSIDRGNTGELFF
CDR3nt: TGTGCCACCAGTATTGACAGGGGGAACACCGGGGAGCTGTTTTTT

j_gene: TRBJ2-4
d_gene: TRBD1
abundance: many
v_gene: TRBV4-1
CDR3aa: CASSQGTGRVLAKNIQYF
CDR3nt: TGCGCCAGCAGCCAGGGGACAGGGAGAGTCCTAGCCAAAAACATTCAGTACTTC

j_gene: TRBJ2-7
d_gene: TRBD1
abundance: many
v_gene: TRBV5-1
CDR3aa: CASSPQQGSYEQYF
CDR3nt: TGCGCCAGCAGCCCCCAACAGGGGTCCTACGAGCAGTACTTC

j_gene: TRBJ2-7
d_gene: TRBD1
abundance: many
v_gene: TRBV9
CDR3aa: CASSVARGGEVEQYF
CDR3nt: TGTGCCAGCAGCGTAGCTAGAGGGGGCGAGGTCGAGCAGTACTTC

j_gene: TRBJ1-1
d_gene: NA
abundance: many
v_gene: TRBV5-1
CDR3aa: CASSFTQANTEAFF
CDR3nt: TGCGCCAGCAGCTTCACTCAGGCGAACACTGAAGCTTTCTTT

j_gene: TRBJ2-6
d_gene: NA
abundance: many
v_gene: TRBV9
CDR3aa: CASSATGGANVLTF
CDR3nt: TGTGCCAGCAGCGCCACAGGTGGGGCCAACGTCCTGACTTTC

j_gene: TRBJ1-5
d_gene: NA
abundance: many
v_gene: TRBV20-1
CDR3aa: CSAGRQFDQPQHF
CDR3nt: TGCAGTGCTGGAAGACAGTTTGATCAGCCCCAGCATTTT

j_gene: TRBJ1-1
d_gene: NA
abundance: many
v_gene: TRBV12-3/TRBV12-4
CDR3aa: CASSLYSPEAFF
CDR3nt: TGTGCCAGCAGTTTATACAGCCCAGAAGCTTTCTTT

j_gene: TRBJ1-5
d_gene: NA
abundance: many
v_gene: TRBV6-2/TRBV6-3
CDR3aa: CASTLDGTNQPQHF
CDR3nt: TGTGCCAGCACCCTCGACGGGACCAATCAGCCCCAGCATTTT

j_gene: TRBJ2-2
d_gene: NA
abundance: many
v_gene: TRBV5-1
CDR3aa: CASSFGDGELFF
CDR3nt: TGCGCCAGCAGCTTCGGGGACGGGGAGCTGTTTTTT

j_gene: TRBJ2-3
d_gene: NA
abundance: few
v_gene: TRBV15
CDR3aa: CATSRDNMPTDTQYF
CDR3nt: TGTGCCACCAGCAGAGATAACATGCCCACAGATACGCAGTATTTT

j_gene: TRBJ2-2
d_gene: NA
abundance: many
v_gene: TRBV4-1
CDR3aa: CASSQGPGRYTGELFF
CDR3nt: TGCGCCAGCAGCCAAGGACCAGGACGGTATACCGGGGAGCTGTTTTTT

j_gene: TRBJ1-2
d_gene: NA
abundance: many
v_gene: TRBV20-1
CDR3aa: CSAREQILNYGYTF
CDR3nt: TGCAGTGCTAGAGAACAGATTCTTAACTATGGCTACACCTTC

j_gene: TRBJ1-4
d_gene: TRBD1
abundance: many
v_gene: TRBV7-2
CDR3aa: CASSLQGAANEKLFF
CDR3nt: TGTGCCAGCAGCTTGCAGGGGGCGGCTAATGAAAAACTGTTTTTT

j_gene: TRBJ1-3
d_gene: NA
abundance: NA
v_gene: TRBV5-1
CDR3aa: CASSPTASGNTIYF
CDR3nt: TGCGCCAGCAGCCCGACAGCCTCGGGAAACACCATATATTTT

j_gene: TRBJ1-5
d_gene: TRBD1
abundance: many
v_gene: TRBV20-1
CDR3aa: CSARDRVVNQPQHF
CDR3nt: TGCAGTGCCAGGGACAGGGTTGTAAATCAGCCCCAGCATTTT

j_gene: TRBJ2-7
d_gene: NA
abundance: many
v_gene: TRBV6-6
CDR3aa: CASSYMGEQYF
CDR3nt: TGTGCCAGCAGTTACATGGGGGAGCAGTACTTC

j_gene: TRBJ2-5
d_gene: TRBD2
abundance: many
v_gene: TRBV5-5
CDR3aa: CASSLQPSGGGETQYF
CDR3nt: TGTGCCAGCAGCTTGCAGCCTAGCGGGGGGGGAGAGACCCAGTACTTC

j_gene: TRBJ1-1
d_gene: TRBD1
abundance: many
v_gene: TRBV6-6
CDR3aa: CASTLPGTGADLDTEAFF
CDR3nt: TGTGCCAGCACCCTACCCGGGACAGGGGCTGATCTCGACACTGAAGCTTTCTTT

j_gene: TRBJ2-6
d_gene: NA
abundance: many
v_gene: TRBV15
CDR3aa: CATSRDLTAGANVLTF
CDR3nt: TGTGCCACCAGCAGAGATTTGACTGCTGGGGCCAACGTCCTGACTTTC

j_gene: TRBJ2-7
d_gene: NA
abundance: many
v_gene: TRBV20-1
CDR3aa: CSAKPQGAGSYEQYF
CDR3nt: TGCAGTGCTAAACCTCAGGGAGCAGGGTCCTACGAGCAGTACTTC